The entry below describes one T cell receptor beta chain. The data are from a study of blood T cell repertoires in COVID-19. In the original processing: Reference gene primers were amplified, and this amplification served to estimate nucleated cell counts. Produced via immunoSEQ multiplex PCR; TCRdb's table is partial and in-frame only. Clone size and V and J calls were adopted from that table, with D and trimming inferred from the DNA. The sample records some 300,000 clones, around 91% being singletons. Patients from Seattle were sampled longitudinally, starting during active infection. The V gene end was trimmed by 0 bases and the J gene end by 0 bases; junction bases not matched to a gene: 1. The CDR3 contains 18 residues. The V gene's germline CDR1 is SGHRS and CDR2 YFSETQ.

The clonotype comes from a woman between 40 and 50 years old with COVID-19, enrolled during active disease. Sequences were obtained from peripheral blood. This chain joins TRBV5-1 and TRBJ2-6, with 12 bases identical to TRBD1. In DNA form, the CDR3 reads TGCGCCAGCAGCTTGGGGGACAGGGGGCCCTCTGGGGCCAACGTCCTGACTTTC. Amino acids: CASSLGDRGPSGANVLTF. Filled out from reference TRBV5-1 and TRBJ2-6, the complete variable domain reads KAGVTQTPRYLIKTRGQQVTLSCSPISGHRSVSWYQQTPGQGLQFLFEYFSETQRNKGNFPGRFSGRQFSNSRSEMNVSTLELGDSALYLCASSLGDRGPSGANVLTFGAGSRLTVL.